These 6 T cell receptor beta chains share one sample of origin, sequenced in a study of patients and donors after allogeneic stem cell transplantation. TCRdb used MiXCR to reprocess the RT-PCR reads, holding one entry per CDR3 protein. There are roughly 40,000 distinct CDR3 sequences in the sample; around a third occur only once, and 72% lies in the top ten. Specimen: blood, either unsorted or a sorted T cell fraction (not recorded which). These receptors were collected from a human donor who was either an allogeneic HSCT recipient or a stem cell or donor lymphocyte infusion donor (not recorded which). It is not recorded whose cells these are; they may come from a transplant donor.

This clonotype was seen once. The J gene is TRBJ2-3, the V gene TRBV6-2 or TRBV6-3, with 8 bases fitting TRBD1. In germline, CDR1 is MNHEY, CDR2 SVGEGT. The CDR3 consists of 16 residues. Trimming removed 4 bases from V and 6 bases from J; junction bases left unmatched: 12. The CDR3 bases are TGTGCCAGCAGTTTCCGTAGGATTCAGGGGGCCGATACGCAGTATTTT. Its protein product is CASSFRRIQGADTQYF.

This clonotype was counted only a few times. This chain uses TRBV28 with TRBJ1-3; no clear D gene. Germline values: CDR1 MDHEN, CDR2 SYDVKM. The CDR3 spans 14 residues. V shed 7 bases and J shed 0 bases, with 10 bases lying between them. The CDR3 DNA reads TGTGCCAGCATCCAACAGAGCTCTGGAAACACCATATATTTT. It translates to CASIQQSSGNTIYF. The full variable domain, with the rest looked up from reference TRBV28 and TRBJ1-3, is DVKVTQSSRYLVKRTGEKVFLECVQDMDHENMFWYRQDPGLGLRLIYFSYDVKMKEKGDIPEGYSVSREKKERFSLILESASTNQTSMYLCASIQQSSGNTIYFGEGSWLTVV.

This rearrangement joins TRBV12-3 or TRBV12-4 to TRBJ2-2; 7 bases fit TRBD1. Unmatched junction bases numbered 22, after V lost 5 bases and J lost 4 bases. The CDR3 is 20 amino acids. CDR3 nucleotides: TGTGCCAGCAGTCGACGAACTGGGACAGCACAACGACGGTCCACCGGGGAGCTGTTTTTT. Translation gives CASSRRTGTAQRRSTGELFF.

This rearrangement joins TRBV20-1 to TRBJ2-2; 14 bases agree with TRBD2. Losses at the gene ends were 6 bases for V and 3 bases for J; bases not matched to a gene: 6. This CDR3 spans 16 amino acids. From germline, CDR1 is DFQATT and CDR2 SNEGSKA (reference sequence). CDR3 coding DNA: TGCAGTGCAAGGACTAGCGGGAGGATAGACACCGGGGAGCTGTTTTTT. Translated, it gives CSARTSGRIDTGELFF.

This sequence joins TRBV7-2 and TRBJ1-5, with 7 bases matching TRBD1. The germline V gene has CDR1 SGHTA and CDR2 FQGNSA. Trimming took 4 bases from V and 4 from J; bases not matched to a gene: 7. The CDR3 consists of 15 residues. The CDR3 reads CASSYQGQVNQPQHF. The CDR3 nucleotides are TGTGCCAGCAGCTACCAAGGACAGGTGAATCAGCCCCAGCATTTT.

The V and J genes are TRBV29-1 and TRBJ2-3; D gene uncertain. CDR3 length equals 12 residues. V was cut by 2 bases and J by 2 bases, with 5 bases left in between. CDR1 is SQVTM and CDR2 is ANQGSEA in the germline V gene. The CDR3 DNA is TGCAGCGTTGAATCCGCCACAGATACGCAGTATTTT. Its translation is CSVESATDTQYF.